These T cell receptor beta chains were read from a single sample in a study of OX40 agonist ivuxolimab in advanced cancers. Clones were read by immunoSEQ multiplex PCR, and TCRdb kept only the in-frame ones, dropping some. This sample has approximately 70,000 clones, with about 85% found just once. The starting material was CD4+ or CD8+ T cells sorted from blood, obtained in a trial of the OX40 agonist ivuxolimab. The receptors were gathered from an adult with an advanced solid tumor such as melanoma, head and neck, liver or kidney cancer. Both conserved end residues are part of each CDR3. The D gene is left open where the match is weak. Part of the rows lack a size; the others show once, few, many or a class for expanded clones.

J: TRBJ2-1; size: .; V: TRBV11-3; D: TRBD2; CDR3: CASSGDYFSSYNEQFF; DNA: TGTGCCAGCAGTGGGGACTACTTTAGCTCCTACAATGAGCAGTTCTTC
J: TRBJ1-2; size: .; V: TRBV2; D: TRBD1; CDR3: CAAPGQVGYTF; DNA: TGTGCCGCGCCGGGACAGGTTGGCTACACCTTC
J: TRBJ1-2; size: .; V: TRBV6-5; D: .; CDR3: CASSYNRIYGYTF; DNA: TGTGCCAGCAGTTACAACAGAATCTATGGCTACACCTTC
J: TRBJ2-5; size: few; V: TRBV5-1; D: .; CDR3: CASSLSGAFETQYF; DNA: TGCGCCAGCAGCTTGTCAGGGGCTTTTGAGACCCAGTACTTC
J: TRBJ2-7; size: .; V: TRBV11-3; D: .; CDR3: CASSLWREQYF; DNA: TGTGCCAGCAGCTTATGGAGAGAGCAGTACTTC
J: TRBJ1-2; size: .; V: TRBV5-1; D: TRBD1; CDR3: CASSLEATGTYGYTF; DNA: TGCGCCAGCAGCTTGGAGGCGACAGGGACCTATGGCTACACCTTC
J: TRBJ2-1; size: .; V: TRBV7-3; D: TRBD2; CDR3: CASSPLAGEAYNEQFF; DNA: TGTGCCAGCAGCCCCTTAGCGGGAGAAGCCTACAATGAGCAGTTCTTC
J: TRBJ1-1; size: .; V: TRBV6-5; D: .; CDR3: CASSYGEIANTEAFF; DNA: TGTGCCAGCAGTTACGGAGAAATAGCGAACACTGAAGCTTTCTTT
J: TRBJ2-2; size: few; V: TRBV6-1; D: .; CDR3: CASKGGLPGELFF; DNA: TGTGCCAGCAAGGGGGGCCTCCCCGGGGAGCTGTTTTTT
J: TRBJ1-4; size: .; V: TRBV4-2; D: .; CDR3: CASSQVTIRGTNEKLFF; DNA: TGTGCCAGCAGCCAAGTCACGATTAGGGGAACTAATGAAAAACTGTTTTTT
J: TRBJ1-1; size: .; V: TRBV27; D: TRBD1; CDR3: CASSLRAGGAVEAFF; DNA: TGTGCCAGCAGTTTACGGGCAGGGGGGGCAGTTGAAGCTTTCTTT
J: TRBJ2-5; size: once; V: TRBV5-1; D: .; CDR3: CASSTQGTNVETQYF; DNA: TGCGCCAGCAGCACCCAGGGGACCAACGTGGAGACCCAGTACTTC
J: TRBJ2-2; size: .; V: TRBV7-2; D: TRBD2; CDR3: CASSPSGGRTGELFF; DNA: TGTGCCAGCAGCCCCTCGGGGGGGCGGACCGGGGAGCTGTTTTTT
J: TRBJ1-4; size: .; V: TRBV18; D: .; CDR3: CASSRGGVGEKLFF; DNA: TGTGCCAGCTCACGCGGAGGGGTAGGCGAAAAACTGTTTTTT
J: TRBJ2-3; size: .; V: TRBV2; D: .; CDR3: CASSDSTDTQYF; DNA: TGTGCCAGCAGTGACAGCACAGATACGCAGTATTTT
J: TRBJ1-6; size: .; V: TRBV28; D: .; CDR3: CASHVGGDNSPLHF; DNA: TGTGCCAGCCATGTTGGGGGCGATAATTCACCCCTCCACTTT
J: TRBJ2-3; size: .; V: TRBV5-4; D: .; CDR3: CASSPSNTDTQYF; DNA: TGTGCCAGCAGCCCCTCAAACACAGATACGCAGTATTTT
J: TRBJ2-1; size: .; V: TRBV7-3; D: TRBD1; CDR3: CASSLRTGGLYNEQFF; DNA: TGTGCCAGCAGCTTAAGGACAGGGGGGCTCTACAATGAGCAGTTCTTC
J: TRBJ2-2; size: .; V: TRBV5-1; D: TRBD1; CDR3: CASSLRQTGLTGELFF; DNA: TGCGCCAGCAGCTTGCGTCAGACAGGGCTCACCGGGGAGCTGTTTTTT
J: TRBJ2-1; size: .; V: TRBV5-4; D: .; CDR3: CASSPSGAYNEQFF; DNA: TGTGCCAGCAGCCCGTCTGGGGCCTACAATGAGCAGTTCTTC
J: TRBJ2-3; size: .; V: TRBV5-5; D: .; CDR3: CASSLGLDTQYF; DNA: TGTGCCAGCAGCTTAGGGTTAGATACGCAGTATTTT
J: TRBJ1-1; size: .; V: TRBV19; D: .; CDR3: CASTRPNTEAFF; DNA: TGTGCCAGTACACGACCGAACACTGAAGCTTTCTTT
J: TRBJ2-4; size: once; V: TRBV12-5; D: TRBD1; CDR3: CASNRGGKPNIQYF; DNA: TGTGCTAGTAACAGGGGTGGGAAGCCAAACATTCAGTACTTC
J: TRBJ1-2; size: .; V: TRBV29-1; D: TRBD1; CDR3: CSVDETGSGYTF; DNA: TGCAGCGTTGACGAGACAGGGTCTGGCTACACCTTC
J: TRBJ2-5; size: once; V: TRBV6-5; D: TRBD1; CDR3: CASRGQIPTQYF; DNA: TGTGCCAGCAGGGGACAGATCCCCACGCAGTACTTC
J: TRBJ2-5; size: .; V: TRBV6-6; D: TRBD1; CDR3: CASTQTGKQETQYF; DNA: TGTGCCAGCACTCAGACAGGGAAACAAGAGACCCAGTACTTC
J: TRBJ2-7; size: .; V: TRBV6-6; D: .; CDR3: CASSPDKSGQYF; DNA: TGTGCCAGCAGCCCGGACAAGTCCGGGCAGTACTTC
J: TRBJ1-5; size: .; V: TRBV30; D: .; CDR3: CAWSTRANQPQHF; DNA: TGTGCCTGGAGTACGCGAGCAAATCAGCCCCAGCATTTT
J: TRBJ1-1; size: .; V: TRBV28; D: TRBD1; CDR3: CASSLFAGGLTEAFF; DNA: TGTGCCAGCAGTTTATTCGCAGGGGGCCTGACTGAAGCTTTCTTT
J: TRBJ2-1; size: .; V: TRBV6-5; D: .; CDR3: CASSYGRDEQFF; DNA: TGTGCCAGCAGTTACGGGAGAGATGAGCAGTTCTTC
J: TRBJ2-3; size: .; V: TRBV5-1; D: .; CDR3: CASSLVTDTQYF; DNA: TGCGCCAGCAGCTTGGTTACAGATACGCAGTATTTT
J: TRBJ1-3; size: .; V: TRBV19; D: .; CDR3: CASRNKGFGNTIYF; DNA: TGTGCCAGTAGAAATAAAGGGTTTGGAAACACCATATATTTT
J: TRBJ1-2; size: .; V: TRBV25-1; D: .; CDR3: CASSELGYGYTF; DNA: TGTGCCAGCAGTGAGCTCGGGTATGGCTACACCTTC
J: TRBJ2-3; size: .; V: TRBV7-3; D: .; CDR3: CASSLTRERSDTQYF; DNA: TGTGCCAGCAGCCTAACAAGGGAAAGGTCAGATACGCAGTATTTT
J: TRBJ1-3; size: .; V: TRBV4-2; D: .; CDR3: CATTGTGISGNTIYF; DNA: TGTGCCACCACGGGGACCGGCATCTCTGGAAACACCATATATTTT
J: TRBJ2-3; size: .; V: TRBV28; D: TRBD2; CDR3: CASSSGLAGGTDTQYF; DNA: TGTGCCAGCAGTTCGGGACTAGCGGGGGGCACAGATACGCAGTATTTT
J: TRBJ1-2; size: few; V: TRBV18; D: .; CDR3: CASSPEPGRGYGYTF; DNA: TGTGCCAGCTCACCAGAGCCGGGGCGAGGCTATGGCTACACCTTC
J: TRBJ1-3; size: .; V: TRBV7-8; D: .; CDR3: CASSLSAGENTIYF; DNA: TGTGCCAGCAGCTTAAGTGCAGGGGAAAACACCATATATTTT
J: TRBJ1-5; size: .; V: TRBV2; D: TRBD1; CDR3: CASSLQGKDNQPQHF; DNA: TGTGCCAGCAGTTTACAGGGGAAGGACAATCAGCCCCAGCATTTT
J: TRBJ1-3; size: .; V: TRBV10-3; D: .; CDR3: CAATDSGNTIYF; DNA: TGTGCCGCCACGGACTCTGGAAACACCATATATTTT
J: TRBJ1-3; size: .; V: TRBV18; D: TRBD1; CDR3: CASSPGQGDTIYF; DNA: TGTGCCAGCTCGCCCGGACAGGGAGACACCATATATTTT
J: TRBJ2-2; size: few; V: TRBV19; D: .; CDR3: CASSIPGKGELFF; DNA: TGTGCCAGTAGTATCCCCGGCAAAGGGGAGCTGTTTTTT
J: TRBJ1-5; size: .; V: TRBV10-3; D: .; CDR3: CAISEGAYSNQPQHF; DNA: TGTGCCATCAGTGAAGGTGCTTATAGCAATCAGCCCCAGCATTTT
J: TRBJ1-5; size: .; V: TRBV2; D: TRBD1; CDR3: CASSERQGSNQPQHF; DNA: TGTGCCAGCAGTGAACGACAGGGATCCAATCAGCCCCAGCATTTT
J: TRBJ2-1; size: once; V: TRBV5-6; D: .; CDR3: CASSRWSGFDNEQFF; DNA: TGTGCCAGCAGCAGGTGGTCGGGGTTCGACAATGAGCAGTTCTTC
J: TRBJ1-2; size: once; V: TRBV2; D: TRBD1; CDR3: CASSDGRGDGYTF; DNA: TGTGCCAGCAGTGACGGCAGGGGGGATGGCTACACCTTC
J: TRBJ1-3; size: .; V: TRBV10-3; D: .; CDR3: CAISERDVPSGNTIYF; DNA: TGTGCCATCAGTGAGCGGGACGTACCCTCTGGAAACACCATATATTTT
J: TRBJ2-2; size: few; V: TRBV30; D: .; CDR3: CAWTVHNWELFF; DNA: TGTGCCTGGACGGTCCATAACTGGGAGCTGTTTTTT
J: TRBJ1-5; size: .; V: TRBV6-6; D: .; CDR3: CASTAGRSQPQHF; DNA: TGTGCCAGCACCGCAGGGAGAAGTCAGCCCCAGCATTTT
J: TRBJ1-5; size: .; V: TRBV7-2; D: TRBD1; CDR3: CASSLATGGGQPQHF; DNA: TGTGCCAGCAGCTTAGCTACAGGGGGCGGTCAGCCCCAGCATTTT